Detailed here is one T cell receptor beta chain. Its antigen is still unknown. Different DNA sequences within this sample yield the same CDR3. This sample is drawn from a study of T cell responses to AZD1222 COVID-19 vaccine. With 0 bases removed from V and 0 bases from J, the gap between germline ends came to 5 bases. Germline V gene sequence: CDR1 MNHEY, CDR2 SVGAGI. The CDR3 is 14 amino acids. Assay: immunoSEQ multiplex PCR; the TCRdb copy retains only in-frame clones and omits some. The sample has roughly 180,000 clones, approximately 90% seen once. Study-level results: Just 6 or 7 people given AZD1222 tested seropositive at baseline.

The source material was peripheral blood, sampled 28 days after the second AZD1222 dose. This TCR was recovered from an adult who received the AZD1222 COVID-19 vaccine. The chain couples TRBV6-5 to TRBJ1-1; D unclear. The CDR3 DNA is TGTGCCAGCAGTTACTCCGGGGTGAACACTGAAGCTTTCTTT. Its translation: CASSYSGVNTEAFF.